The 31 T cell receptor beta chains below come from one sample, sequenced in a study of CD8 T cells in Susac syndrome. RNA in amounts of roughly 0.5 to 1 ug was reverse transcribed with random hexamers. TCRdb analysed the immunoSEQ multiplex PCR reads with MiXCR anew, one entry per CDR3 protein. The sample includes under 95,000 distinct CDR3 sequences, around 94% of them seen just once. Sequencing used CD4+ T cells from PBMCs. The receptors stem from a human donor with Susac syndrome.

The CDR3 loop is CASSGVAGEWQPQHF. DNA for the CDR3: TGTGCCAGCAGTGGCGTGGCAGGGGAATGGCAGCCCCAGCATTTT. J is TRBJ1-5 and V is TRBV28; the D gene is possibly TRBD1 (6 bases). This CDR3 comprises 15 residues. Trimming took off 5 bases at V and 7 bases at J, with 18 bases between the two ends. Germline V gives CDR1 MDHEN, CDR2 SYDVKM.

The CDR3 DNA reads as TGTGCCAGCAGCACCCGTATTAGCGGGAGCACAGATACGCAGTATTTT. Amino acids: CASSTRISGSTDTQYF. The chain recombines TRBV7-8 with TRBJ2-3; TRBD2 agrees at 7 bases. This CDR3 spans 16 amino acids. With 5 bases clipped from V and 0 bases from J, the junction kept 8 bases outside the gene matches. The germline V gene encodes CDR1 SGHVS and CDR2 FQNEAQ.

This clonotype was found a few times. The V and J genes are TRBV6-5 and TRBJ2-3, with a tentative D call TRBD1 (6 bases). CDR1 and CDR2 from the germline V gene are MNHEY and SVGAGI. This CDR3 contains 13 residues. With 9 bases removed from V and 6 bases from J, the gap between germline ends came to 16 bases. As DNA, the CDR3 is TGTGCCAGTTCGTCCAGGGGATTCGATACGCAGTATTTT. Residues: CASSSRGFDTQYF.

The count of this clonotype is one. The chain employs TRBV28 and TRBJ1-2, with a possible D match to TRBD1 (6 bases). V was pared by 2 bases and J by 8 bases, with 12 bases between. CDR1 is MDHEN and CDR2 is SYDVKM in the germline V gene. This CDR3 comprises 13 residues. CDR3 sequence reads: CASSLSRGGGYTF. The CDR3 DNA reads TGTGCCAGCAGTTTAAGCAGGGGAGGAGGCTACACCTTC.

This CDR3 is CSARDRNGGGTEAFF. CDR3 DNA sequence: TGCAGTGCTAGAGATCGGAATGGCGGCGGCACTGAAGCTTTCTTT. This sequence joins TRBV20-1 and TRBJ1-1; D not certain. This CDR3 is built from 15 residues. The germline CDR1 and CDR2 sequences are DFQATT and SNEGSKA (reference sequence). Trimming took off 0 bases at V and 4 bases at J, with 15 bases between the two ends.

V and J are TRBV2 and TRBJ2-3, with 11 bases identical to TRBD2. The CDR3 has 17 amino acids. CDR1 and CDR2 from the germline V gene are SNHLY and FYNNEI. Trimming at V came to 1 base and at J to 4 bases, leaving 7 bases not matched to a gene. The DNA for the CDR3 is TGTGCCAGCAGTGAAGTCGGACTAGCGGGCGGGGCAGATACGCAGTATTTT. Its translation is CASSEVGLAGGADTQYF.

This rearrangement joins TRBV12-5 to TRBJ1-1; D call uncertain. The CDR3 is 16 amino acids. Germline CDR1 is LGHNT and CDR2 is FRNRAP. Trimming left V 1 base short and J 3 bases short, with 15 bases between. For the CDR3, the DNA is TGTGCTAGTGGTTTGGGACCCCCAGGAGTGGACACTGAAGCTTTCTTT. Amino acid sequence: CASGLGPPGVDTEAFF. The whole variable domain, remainder taken from reference TRBV12-5 and TRBJ1-1, is DARVTQTPRHKVTEMGQEVTMRCQPILGHNTVFWYRQTMMQGLELLAYFRNRAPLDDSGMPKDRFSAEMPDATLATLKIQPSEPRDSAVYFCASGLGPPGVDTEAFFGQGTRLTVV.

The chain recombines TRBV29-1 with TRBJ1-5; 7 bases agree with TRBD1. After removal of 8 bases from V and 2 bases from J, the junction contained 6 bases not matched to a gene. The germline V gene has CDR1 SQVTM and CDR2 ANQGSEA. The CDR3 spans 13 residues. CDR3 sequence: CSFGTDGNQPQHF. CDR3 DNA: TGCAGCTTCGGGACAGACGGCAATCAGCCCCAGCATTTT.

The chain has TRBV5-4 and TRBJ2-5; D is unresolved. V was pared by 6 bases and J by 0 bases, with 18 bases between. This CDR3 has 16 residues. Per germline, CDR1 SGHNT and CDR2 YYREEE (reference sequence). The CDR3 DNA reads as TGTGCCAGCAAGAAGCGAGAACCTGCGTACCAAGAGACCCAGTACTTC. It codes for CASKKREPAYQETQYF.

The V and J genes are TRBV29-1 and TRBJ2-3, with D possibly TRBD1 on 5 matching bases. With 5 bases removed from V and 3 bases from J, the gap between germline ends came to 15 bases. The V gene's germline CDR1 is SQVTM and CDR2 ANQGSEA. The CDR3 totals 14 residues. The CDR3 reads CSVNHQGITDTQYF. The CDR3 bases are TGCAGCGTTAATCACCAGGGAATAACAGATACGCAGTATTTT.

This chain links TRBV5-6 with TRBJ2-5, with TRBD2 identical over 8 bases. Per the germline V gene, CDR1 is SGHDT and CDR2 is YYEEEE. This CDR3 spans 16 amino acids. Losses at the gene ends were 4 bases for V and 5 bases for J; bases not matched to a gene: 13. The CDR3 sequence: CASSRVPGLEVETQYF. DNA of the CDR3: TGTGCCAGCAGCCGGGTCCCGGGACTAGAGGTGGAGACCCAGTACTTC. Complete variable domain (other parts from reference TRBV5-6 and TRBJ2-5): DAGVTQSPTHLIKTRGQQVTLRCSPKSGHDTVSWYQQALGQGPQFIFQYYEEEERQRGNFPDRFSGHQFPNYSSELNVNALLLGDSALYLCASSRVPGLEVETQYFGPGTRLLVL.

The V call is TRBV5-1, the J call TRBJ2-1; D possibly uses TRBD1 or TRBD2 (5 bases each). Between the trimmed V and J ends, which lost 4 bases and 8 bases, there was a span of 10 bases. The germline CDR1 and CDR2 sequences are SGHRS and YFSETQ. The CDR3 is 12 residues long. CDR3 nucleotide sequence: TGCGCCAGCAGCAGGGACGGTGATGAGCAGTTCTTC. It codes for CASSRDGDEQFF.

The CDR3 protein is CASSLTGPLTEAFF. The CDR3 DNA reads TGTGCCAGCAGCCTAACGGGGCCACTAACTGAAGCTTTCTTT. This chain links TRBV7-2 with TRBJ1-1; D might be TRBD1 (5 bases). This CDR3 has 14 amino acids. V lost 5 bases, J lost 5 bases, and 15 bases lay in between. The V gene's germline CDR1 is SGHTA and CDR2 FQGNSA. The full variable domain, with the rest looked up from reference TRBV7-2 and TRBJ1-1, is GAGVSQSPSNKVTEKGKDVELRCDPISGHTALYWYRQSLGQGLEFLIYFQGNSAPDKSGLPSDRFSAERTGGSVSTLTIQRTQQEDSAVYLCASSLTGPLTEAFFGQGTRLTVV.

The chain links TRBV14 to TRBJ2-5; unclear D gene. This CDR3 is built from 13 residues. The V end was cut by 1 base, the J end by 6 bases, with 9 bases between. The germline CDR1 and CDR2 sequences are SGHDN and FVKESK. The CDR3 nucleotides are TGTGCCAGCAGCCAAGGATATAGAAAGACCCAGTACTTC. It codes for CASSQGYRKTQYF.

V usage is TRBV9 and J usage is TRBJ1-5, with D uncertain. Trimming took off 0 bases at V and 0 bases at J, with 7 bases between the two ends. Per the germline V gene, CDR1 is SGDLS and CDR2 is YYNGEE. The CDR3 extends over 15 amino acids. The CDR3 DNA follows: TGTGCCAGCAGCGTAGATTCGTATAGCAATCAGCCCCAGCATTTT. This translates into CASSVDSYSNQPQHF.

The rearrangement uses TRBV5-1 and TRBJ1-5; the match to TRBD1 covers 7 bases. Looked up from germline, CDR1 is SGHRS and CDR2 is YFSETQ. V lost 0 bases and J lost 5; bases outside the gene matches: 2. CDR3 size: 14 residues. This CDR3 is CASSLGQGDQPQHF. In nucleotides, the CDR3 is TGCGCCAGCAGCTTGGGACAGGGCGATCAGCCCCAGCATTTT.

The chain recombines TRBV29-1 with TRBJ2-7; no reliable D call. Germline loops: CDR1 SQVTM, CDR2 ANQGSEA. The V end lost 1 base, the J end lost 6 bases, and 7 bases lay between the germline ends. The CDR3 spans 11 residues. The DNA for the CDR3 is TGCAGCGTTGAAGGGGGTGGCGAGCAGTACTTC. It translates to CSVEGGGEQYF.

The J gene is TRBJ1-2, the V gene TRBV6-2 or TRBV6-3, with D tentatively TRBD1 (6 bases). Trimming pared 5 bases from V and 8 bases from J, leaving 21 bases between. The germline gives CDR1 MNHEY, CDR2 SVGEGT. This CDR3 region has 15 residues. The CDR3 spells CASSILKSGTKGYTF. The CDR3 nucleotides are TGTGCCAGCAGTATACTCAAGTCCGGGACAAAGGGCTACACCTTC.

The chain recombines TRBV11-2 with TRBJ2-1; D gene uncertain. V was trimmed by 5 bases and J by 4 bases, leaving 3 bases between them. This CDR3 has 11 amino acids. In germline, CDR1 is SGHAT, CDR2 FQNNGV. The CDR3 DNA is TGTGCCAGCAGCCCATACAATGAGCAGTTCTTC. Translating it yields CASSPYNEQFF.

The V gene is TRBV9, the J gene TRBJ1-5; D gene uncertain. The CDR3 contains 15 residues. Between the trimmed V and J ends, which lost 1 base and 2 bases, there was a span of 10 bases. The germline V gene has CDR1 SGDLS and CDR2 YYNGEE. The CDR3 spells CASSVSDGGNQPQHF. CDR3 bases: TGTGCCAGCAGCGTATCGGACGGCGGCAATCAGCCCCAGCATTTT. The variable domain in full, completed from reference TRBV9 and TRBJ1-5, reads DSGVTQTPKHLITATGQRVTLRCSPRSGDLSVYWYQQSLDQGLQFLIQYYNGEERAKGNILERFSAQQFPDLHSELNLSSLELGDSALYFCASSVSDGGNQPQHFGDGTRLSIL.

The CDR3 nucleotides are TGTGCCAGCTCACCACCGGGACAGGGGTCCGAGCAGTACTTC. Protein: CASSPPGQGSEQYF. The chain recombines TRBV18 with TRBJ2-7; the match to TRBD1 covers 10 bases. The length of the CDR3 is 14 residues. Germline V gene data show CDR1 as KGHSH and CDR2 as LQKENI. With 0 bases clipped from V and 6 bases from J, the junction kept 2 bases outside the gene matches.

The gene calls are TRBV11-2 and TRBJ2-2; D may be TRBD1 (6 bases). The V and J ends lost 6 bases and 3 bases respectively, with 11 bases between them. CDR1 and CDR2 from the germline V gene are SGHAT and FQNNGV. CDR3 length: 14 residues. CDR3 loop: CASSKGVDTGELFF. The CDR3 nucleotides are TGTGCCAGCAGTAAGGGGGTTGACACCGGGGAGCTGTTTTTT.

This clonotype is a singleton in its sample. This sequence joins TRBV3-1 and TRBJ2-7; D not certain. The CDR3 runs to 15 residues. Germline V gives CDR1 LGHDT, CDR2 YNNKEL (reference sequence). V was pared by 4 bases and J by 0 bases, with 13 bases between. In nucleotides, the CDR3 is TGTGCCAGCAGCCCAGCCCCCTCCAGCTCCTACGAGCAGTACTTC. As protein: CASSPAPSSSYEQYF.

This clonotype was seen only once. This chain links TRBV2 with TRBJ1-5, with a tentative D call TRBD1 (5 bases). Germline loops: CDR1 SNHLY, CDR2 FYNNEI. V was clipped by 3 bases and J by 1 base, with 10 bases between them. The CDR3 length is 15 residues. The chain's CDR3 is CASSEGDPSNQPQHF. The CDR3 DNA follows: TGTGCCAGCAGTGAGGGGGATCCGAGCAATCAGCCCCAGCATTTT.

The genes are TRBV28 and TRBJ2-1; D gene uncertain. Germline CDR1 and CDR2: MDHEN and SYDVKM. Trimming took off 8 bases at V and 0 bases at J, with 8 bases between the two ends. This CDR3 has 13 residues. As DNA, the CDR3 is TGTGCCAGCCTTAAGGACTCCTACAATGAGCAGTTCTTC. Its protein product is CASLKDSYNEQFF.

The chain employs TRBV6-6 and TRBJ1-5; no firm D call. Germline V gene sequence: CDR1 MNHNY, CDR2 SVGAGI (reference sequence). The CDR3 runs 13 residues. Trimming removed 5 bases from V and 5 bases from J, with 10 bases in between. CDR3 residues: CASSIGEYQPQHF. CDR3 DNA sequence: TGTGCCAGCAGTATCGGGGAGTATCAGCCCCAGCATTTT.

CDR3 in amino acids: CATSRDSTGEETQYF. Written as DNA, the CDR3 is TGTGCCACCAGCAGAGACTCGACAGGGGAGGAGACCCAGTACTTC. The chain links TRBV15 to TRBJ2-5, with 8 bases matching TRBD1. J gave up 5 bases and V 0 bases, and 5 bases lay outside the gene matches. The CDR3 loop spans 15 amino acids. Germline V gives CDR1 LNHNV, CDR2 YYDKDF (reference sequence).

The chain is built from TRBV7-2 and TRBJ2-3; TRBD2 aligns across 10 bases. CDR3 size: 16 residues. The germline CDR1 and CDR2 sequences are SGHTA and FQGNSA. V was pared by 6 bases and J by 6 bases, with 12 bases of the junction left unmatched. CDR3 sequence: CASSDNSGGSRDTQYF. CDR3 nucleotides: TGTGCCAGCAGTGACAATAGCGGGGGGTCCCGGGATACGCAGTATTTT.

Here the CDR3 DNA reads TGTGCCAGCAGCCAAGAGATCGGGAGGGAGCGTGGCTACACCTTC. Encoded protein: CASSQEIGRERGYTF. This chain links TRBV14 with TRBJ1-2; no firm D call. The germline V gene has CDR1 SGHDN and CDR2 FVKESK. V dropped 0 bases and J dropped 7 bases, with 15 bases sitting between them. CDR3 size: 15 residues.

V usage is TRBV28 and J usage is TRBJ2-5; no reliable D call. The CDR3 is 12 amino acids. Trimming pared 6 bases from V and 4 bases from J, leaving 9 bases between. Germline V gives CDR1 MDHEN, CDR2 SYDVKM. CDR3 DNA sequence: TGTGCCAGCAGCCCCAACGGAGAGACCCAGTACTTC. Translated, it gives CASSPNGETQYF.

The gene calls are TRBV5-1 and TRBJ1-2; no reliable D call. The CDR3 length is 16 residues. V was cut by 0 bases and J by 2 bases, with 14 bases left in between. Per germline, CDR1 SGHRS and CDR2 YFSETQ. The CDR3 nucleotides read TGCGCCAGCAGCTTGGCCATCGGGGAGGGAAACTATGGCTACACCTTC. Protein sequence: CASSLAIGEGNYGYTF.